A single sample is the source of the 24 T cell receptor beta chains below, sequenced in a study of T cells after yellow fever vaccination. TCRdb passed the 5' RACE reads through MiXCR, listing each CDR3 protein once. The sample contains about 510,000 distinct CDR3 sequences, about a fifth of which appear only once. This sample comprised PBMCs, obtained about 20 days after the first yellow fever vaccination. The receptors were gathered from a man aged 18 to 35 who received the YFV17D yellow fever vaccine.

The chain is built from TRBV6-1 and TRBJ1-1; D gene unclear. The V end lost 6 bases, the J end lost 1 base, and 15 bases lay between the germline ends. CDR1 is MNHNS, CDR2 SASEGT, per germline. This CDR3 is 15 amino acids long. The CDR3 spells CASSQHGMANTEAFF. CDR3 nucleotide sequence: TGTGCCAGCAGCCAACACGGGATGGCGAACACTGAAGCTTTCTTT.

This clonotype was seen a few times. V is TRBV10-3 and J is TRBJ2-5; TRBD2 might be the D (6 bases). This CDR3 spans 14 amino acids. The germline V gene encodes CDR1 ENHRY and CDR2 SYGVKD. V was trimmed by 11 bases and J by 5 bases, leaving 21 bases between them. The CDR3 DNA is TGTGCCGCCATGGGAGAAGCGGGCGAGGAGACCCAGTACTTC. Its protein is CAAMGEAGEETQYF.

This chain links TRBV1 with TRBJ2-7. TRBV1 is marked as a pseudogene. The CDR3 covers 13 residues. The CDR3 is CTSSQGQPYEQYV. The CDR3 nucleotides are TGCACCAGCAGCCAAGGACAGCCCTACGAGCAGTACGTC.

The CDR3 DNA sequence: TGTGCCAGCAGTTACGCGGGGGGGGCCTCAGAGACCCAGTACTTC. Translation gives CASSYAGGASETQYF. The gene calls are TRBV6-5 and TRBJ2-5; 9 bases agree with TRBD2. V shed 2 bases, J shed 4 bases, and the junction held 5 bases outside the gene matches. The CDR3 contains 15 residues. Germline V CDR1 and CDR2: MNHEY, SVGAGI.

The chain joins TRBV7-9 to TRBJ2-1, with D uncertain. The CDR3 extends over 14 amino acids. Germline CDR1 and CDR2: SEHNR and FQNEAQ (reference sequence). The ends were cut back, 4 bases at V and 7 bases at J, with 14 bases in the middle. CDR3 bases: TGTGCCAGCAGCTGGGGTTTCAGTGTTAATGAGCAGTTCTTC. Translating it yields CASSWGFSVNEQFF.

This clonotype was found a few times. The V gene is TRBV4-1, the J gene TRBJ2-4; tentatively, D is TRBD2 (5 bases). Deletions cut 2 bases from V and 6 bases from J, with 17 bases between. In germline, CDR1 is MGHRA, CDR2 YSYEKL. There are 16 residues in the CDR3. This CDR3 reads CASSQRLGIRGNIQYF. In nucleotides, the CDR3 is TGCGCCAGCAGCCAAAGGCTGGGGATCCGGGGAAACATTCAGTACTTC.

This clonotype turned up a few times. The V call is TRBV20-1, the J call TRBJ1-2; D perhaps matches TRBD1 (6 bases). Germline CDR1 DFQATT, CDR2 SNEGSKA (reference sequence). This CDR3 is 14 amino acids long. V was clipped by 0 bases and J by 8 bases, with 16 bases between them. The CDR3 loop is CSARDSGGREGYTF. The CDR3 DNA is TGCAGTGCTAGAGATAGTGGGGGGCGCGAGGGCTACACCTTC.

V and J are TRBV7-2 and TRBJ2-7; 10 bases are a match to TRBD2. CDR1 and CDR2 from the germline V gene are SGHTA and FQGNSA. The length of the CDR3 is 17 residues. Trimming at V came to 6 bases and at J to 1 base, leaving 12 bases not matched to a gene. The CDR3 DNA reads as TGTGCCAGCAGGAAGCGGGGGGGCCTAGGGACGTCCTACGAGCAGTACTTC. Translated: CASRKRGGLGTSYEQYF. Together with reference TRBV7-2 and TRBJ2-7, the CDR3 gives the full variable domain: GAGVSQSPSNKVTEKGKDVELRCDPISGHTALYWYRQSLGQGLEFLIYFQGNSAPDKSGLPSDRFSAERTGGSVSTLTIQRTQQEDSAVYLCASRKRGGLGTSYEQYFGPGTRLTVT.

This clonotype was counted between two and nine times. The chain uses TRBV12-3 or TRBV12-4 and TRBJ2-1, with a possible D match to TRBD1 (5 bases). This CDR3 comprises 17 residues. V was cut by 2 bases and J by 3 bases, with 17 bases left in between. The CDR3 sequence: CASSLKSGPSGYNEQFF. The CDR3 coding sequence is TGTGCCAGCAGTTTAAAATCAGGGCCGAGTGGCTACAATGAGCAGTTCTTC.

This chain links TRBV3-1 with TRBJ2-7; 9 bases align to TRBD1. There are 16 residues in the CDR3. V was clipped by 4 bases and J by 5 bases; unmatched bases: 12. CDR1 is LGHDT, CDR2 YNNKEL, per germline (reference sequence). CDR3: CASSPRPRGQGDEQYF. CDR3 nucleotide sequence: TGTGCCAGCAGCCCAAGACCTCGGGGACAGGGTGACGAGCAGTACTTC.

This clonotype showed up just a few times. The genes are TRBV11-2 and TRBJ2-1, with 8 bases identical to TRBD2. Germline CDR1 reads SGHAT; CDR2 reads FQNNGV. The CDR3 spans 17 residues. V shed 5 bases and J 1 base; nucleotides not matched to a gene: 10. The CDR3: CASSHTGTRGSYNEQFF. CDR3 DNA sequence: TGTGCCAGCAGCCATACCGGGACTAGAGGTTCCTACAATGAGCAGTTCTTC.

This clonotype was seen a handful of times. The chain links TRBV18 to TRBJ1-3, with D unclear. Trimming stripped 3 bases from V and 2 bases from J, with 8 bases between. Germline lookup yields CDR1 KGHSH and CDR2 LQKENI. The CDR3 totals 14 residues. CDR3 sequence reads: CASSPSYTGNTIYF. CDR3 DNA: TGTGCCAGCTCACCGAGTTACACTGGAAACACCATATATTTT.

A note on this clonotype: One end of the junction fails to match germline, which may point to a read error. The J gene is TRBJ2-3, the V gene TRBV24-1; D is unclear. Looked up from germline, CDR1 is KGHDR and CDR2 is SFDVKD. This CDR3 has 13 amino acids. CDR3 nucleotides: TGTGCCACCGGTGATTCCTTAAGGGATACGCAGTATTTT. The encoded protein is CATGDSLRDTQYF.

In this sample, this clonotype turned up a few times. CDR3 in DNA: TGTGCCAGCACCCTAGGGGGGCACCCTCTAGGTAATGAGCAGTTCTTC. This encodes CASTLGGHPLGNEQFF. The rearrangement uses TRBV12-3 or TRBV12-4 and TRBJ2-1; D possibly uses TRBD1 or TRBD2 (6 bases each). CDR3 length: 16 residues. The V end lost 7 bases, the J end lost 7 bases, and 23 bases lay between the germline ends.

The rearrangement links TRBV6-5 to TRBJ2-2; D gene ambiguous. This CDR3 has 13 residues. With 2 bases removed from V and 6 bases from J, the gap between germline ends came to 7 bases. CDR1 is MNHEY and CDR2 is SVGAGI in the germline V gene. CDR3: CASSYQVPGELFF. In DNA, the CDR3 is TGTGCCAGCAGTTACCAGGTCCCCGGGGAGCTGTTTTTT.

V gene TRBV29-1 combines with J gene TRBJ1-2, with D possibly matching TRBD1 (6 bases). The V gene lost 4 bases and the J gene lost 3 bases, with 18 bases spanning the gap. CDR1 is SQVTM, CDR2 ANQGSEA, per germline. The CDR3 is 15 residues long. CDR3 in amino acids: CSVVGGAAAHYGYTF. The CDR3 region has the DNA TGCAGCGTTGTGGGGGGGGCGGCAGCCCACTATGGCTACACCTTC. Based on the CDR3 plus reference TRBV29-1 and TRBJ1-2, the full variable domain is SAVISQKPSRDICQRGTSLTIQCQVDSQVTMMFWYRQQPGQSLTLIATANQGSEATYESGFVIDKFPISRPNLTFSTLTVSNMSPEDSSIYLCSVVGGAAAHYGYTFGSGTRLTVV.

The genes are TRBV3-1 and TRBJ1-1, with D possibly being TRBD1 (6 bases). CDR3 length: 14 residues. V lost 8 bases and J 11 bases, leaving 24 bases between the germline ends. In germline, CDR1 is LGHDT, CDR2 YNNKEL (reference sequence). Written as DNA, the CDR3 is TGTGCCAGCCCGTGCCGGGGGGCCCTCCAATCGGCTTTCTTT. Translating it yields CASPCRGALQSAFF. Drawing the rest from reference TRBV3-1 and TRBJ1-1, the complete variable domain is DTAVSQTPKYLVTQMGNDKSIKCEQNLGHDTMYWYKQDSKKFLKIMFSYNNKELIINETVPNRFSPKSPDKAHLNLHINSLELGDSAVYFCASPCRGALQSAFFGQGTRLTVV.

This clonotype was observed once. The chain has TRBV4-1 and TRBJ2-5; TRBD1 agrees at 9 bases. V gave up 1 base and J gave up 5 bases; unmatched junction bases: 11. The CDR3 totals 17 residues. From germline, CDR1 is MGHRA and CDR2 YSYEKL. Here the CDR3 DNA reads TGCGCCAGCAGCCAAGGGTGGGACAGGGAAAAAGGGGAGACCCAGTACTTC. Translation: CASSQGWDREKGETQYF.

This sequence joins TRBV5-5 and TRBJ2-7, with D possibly matching TRBD2 (5 bases). The germline V gene encodes CDR1 SGHKS and CDR2 YYEKEE (reference sequence). The CDR3 has 17 amino acids. V was pared by 6 bases and J by 0 bases, with 22 bases between. The CDR3 loop is CASTLNPRADNSYEQYF. For the CDR3, the DNA is TGTGCCAGCACTCTGAACCCGCGGGCCGACAACTCCTACGAGCAGTACTTC.

V and J are TRBV6-9 and TRBJ2-5; D remains unclear. CDR1 MNHGY and CDR2 SVAAGI come from the germline V gene. This CDR3 is 14 amino acids long. The ends were cut back, 2 bases at V and 5 bases at J, with 12 bases in the middle. The CDR3, as DNA: TGTGCCAGCAGTTATCAACAGAATCGGGAGACCCAGTACTTC. As protein: CASSYQQNRETQYF.

In its sample, this clonotype was seen many times. The chain uses TRBV28 and TRBJ2-7; D not certain. The CDR3 runs 14 residues. Trimming cost V 6 bases and J 0 bases, with 12 bases left between them. The germline gives CDR1 MDHEN, CDR2 SYDVKM. CDR3 DNA sequence: TGTGCCAGCAGCTCCGGTGGCAGCTCCTACGAGCAGTACGTC. This gives the protein CASSSGGSSYEQYV.

V is TRBV7-9 and J is TRBJ2-2; perhaps TRBD2 as D (6 bases). This CDR3 region has 13 residues. The germline V and J ends were trimmed by 5 bases and 6 bases, with 10 bases remaining between them. Germline CDR1 SEHNR, CDR2 FQNEAQ (reference sequence). The CDR3 protein is CASSLDYPGELFF. The CDR3 DNA sequence: TGTGCCAGCAGCCTGGACTATCCCGGGGAGCTGTTTTTT.

V gene TRBV7-6 combines with J gene TRBJ2-5; TRBD1 agrees at 7 bases. Germline V gene data show CDR1 as SGHVS and CDR2 as FNYEAQ. Unmatched junction bases numbered 7, after V lost 5 bases and J lost 1 base. This CDR3 region has 15 residues. The CDR3 DNA sequence: TGTGCCAGCAGCAAGGGTGGGACAGCCCAAGAGACCCAGTACTTC. This sequence encodes CASSKGGTAQETQYF.

This clonotype showed up just a few times. The chain joins TRBV5-4 to TRBJ2-1, with 14 bases that match TRBD2. CDR1 is SGHNT, CDR2 YYREEE, per germline (reference sequence). The CDR3 has 17 amino acids. The J segment lost 3 bases and the V segment lost 3 bases, leaving 5 bases of the junction unmatched. The CDR3 region is CASSWGLAGAIYNEQFF. DNA of the CDR3: TGTGCCAGCAGCTGGGGACTAGCGGGGGCCATCTACAATGAGCAGTTCTTC. Complete variable domain (other parts from reference TRBV5-4 and TRBJ2-1): ETGVTQSPTHLIKTRGQQVTLRCSSQSGHNTVSWYQQALGQGPQFIFQYYREEENGRGNFPPRFSGLQFPNYSSELNVNALELDDSALYLCASSWGLAGAIYNEQFFGPGTRLTVL.